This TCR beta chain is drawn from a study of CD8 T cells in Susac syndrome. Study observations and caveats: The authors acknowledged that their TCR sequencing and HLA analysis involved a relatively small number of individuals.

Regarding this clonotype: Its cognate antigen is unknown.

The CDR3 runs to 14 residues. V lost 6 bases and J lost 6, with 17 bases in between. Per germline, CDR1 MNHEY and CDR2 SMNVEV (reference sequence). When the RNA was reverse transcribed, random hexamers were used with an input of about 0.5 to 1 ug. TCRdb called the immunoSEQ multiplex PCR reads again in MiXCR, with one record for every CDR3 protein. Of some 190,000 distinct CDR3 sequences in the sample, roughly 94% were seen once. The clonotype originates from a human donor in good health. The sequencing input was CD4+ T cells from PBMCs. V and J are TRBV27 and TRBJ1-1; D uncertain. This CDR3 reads CASSLALVGAEAFF. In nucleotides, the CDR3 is TGTGCCAGCAGCCTAGCCTTGGTTGGGGCTGAAGCTTTCTTT.